This T cell receptor (beta chain) originates from a study of cytomegalovirus exposure and HLA in healthy donors. Study-wide findings and caveats: Reportedly, TCR beta sequences accurately predicted HLA-A and HLA-B alleles in most subjects.

The PCR had 60 Vbeta and 13 Jbeta primers. Authors' data handling: Around 11 million shared chains were among approximately 80 million unique TCR beta chains counted in a later analysis. Only in-frame clones appear in the TCRdb table, and some are missing; sequencing was by immunoSEQ multiplex PCR. The DNA gave D and trimming, while V, J and clone size come from that table. The sample consists of 140,000 to 150,000 clones, approximately 63% of them appearing once. A word on this clone: The antigen is unknown.

V lost 5 bases and J 3 bases, leaving 11 bases between the germline ends. CDR1 and CDR2 from the germline V gene are ENHRY and SYGVKD. The CDR3 is 13 residues long. What was sequenced was PBMCs. The origin of this receptor is a woman aged 55-69 years in good health and CMV-seropositive. The chain is built from TRBV10-3 and TRBJ2-7; tentative D call: TRBD2 (6 bases). The CDR3 spells CAISPGSGYEQYF. DNA for the CDR3: TGTGCCATCAGTCCCGGGAGCGGCTACGAGCAGTACTTC.